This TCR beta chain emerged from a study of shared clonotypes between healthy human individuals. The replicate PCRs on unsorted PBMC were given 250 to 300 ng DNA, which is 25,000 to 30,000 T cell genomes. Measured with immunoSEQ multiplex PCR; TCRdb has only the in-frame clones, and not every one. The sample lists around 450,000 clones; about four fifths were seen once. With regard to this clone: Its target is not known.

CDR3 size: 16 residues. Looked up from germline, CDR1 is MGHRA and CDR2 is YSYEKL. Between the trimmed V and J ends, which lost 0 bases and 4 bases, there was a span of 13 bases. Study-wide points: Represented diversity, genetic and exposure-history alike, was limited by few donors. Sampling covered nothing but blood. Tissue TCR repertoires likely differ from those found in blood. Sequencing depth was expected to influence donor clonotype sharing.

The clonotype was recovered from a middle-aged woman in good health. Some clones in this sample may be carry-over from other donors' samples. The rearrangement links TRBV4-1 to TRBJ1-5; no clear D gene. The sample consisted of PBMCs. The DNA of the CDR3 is TGCGCCAGCAGCCAAGATCTGGGTGATCGTAATCAGCCCCAGCATTTT. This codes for CASSQDLGDRNQPQHF.